This TCR beta chain was sequenced for a study of shared clonotypes between healthy human individuals. Study context: Donor composition was two women and three men, aged 18 to 49.

Donors were healthy HIV-negative adults without recent acute infections or vaccinations. Template amounts of 250 to 350 ng DNA, tens of thousands of T cell genomes, were employed in unsorted PBMC replicate PCRs. TCRdb keeps only in-frame clones here, not all; method: immunoSEQ multiplex PCR. Here the sample spans fewer than 700,000 clones, just over 75% being singletons. V shed 4 bases and J 10 bases; nucleotides not matched to a gene: 10. The CDR3 contains 14 residues. The germline V gene encodes CDR1 SGHTS and CDR2 YDEGEE. Material: PBMCs. This sequence originates from a woman aged 40 to 50 in good health. Some clones in this sample may be carry-over from other donors' samples. The genes are TRBV5-8 and TRBJ2-2; TRBD2 agrees at 7 bases. CDR3 in DNA: TGTGCCAGCAGCCAAGGACTAGGGGAAGAGGAGCTGTTTTTT. Amino acid sequence: CASSQGLGEEELFF.